These 30 T cell receptor beta chains came from one sample sequenced in a study of cytomegalovirus exposure and HLA in healthy donors. A multiplex PCR was run with 60 Vbeta primers and 13 Jbeta primers. The data were produced by immunoSEQ multiplex PCR, yet TCRdb's version contains in-frame clones alone and is incomplete. The profile covers roughly 190,000 clones, with roughly 75% appearing a single time and about 4.6% taken by the ten largest. The sequenced sample consisted of PBMCs. These receptors came from a man younger than 45 in good health and CMV-seropositive.

The chain couples TRBV15 to TRBJ1-1; no definite D call. Trimming stripped 1 base from V and 8 bases from J, with 17 bases between. CDR1 and CDR2 (germline): LNHNV, YYDKDF (reference sequence). The CDR3 is 15 amino acids. CDR3 DNA: TGTGCCACCAGCAGAGTGCGGCGGTCCCTCGACGAAGCTTTCTTT. This codes for CATSRVRRSLDEAFF.

J is TRBJ2-1 and V is TRBV11-1; 7 positions match TRBD1. V lost 5 bases and J lost 4; bases outside the gene matches: 11. The CDR3 covers 16 residues. Germline values: CDR1 SGHAT, CDR2 FQDESV (reference sequence). CDR3 residues: CASSREAQGEYNEQFF. CDR3 sequence (DNA): TGTGCCAGCAGCCGTGAGGCCCAGGGGGAGTACAATGAGCAGTTCTTC.

V gene TRBV6-5 combines with J gene TRBJ1-3; D is possibly TRBD1 (6 bases). Germline assignment: CDR1 MNHEY and CDR2 SVGAGI. Deletions cut 5 bases from V and 2 bases from J, with 10 bases between. CDR3 length equals 14 residues. CDR3 region: CASSERTAGNTIYF. The CDR3 DNA follows: TGTGCCAGCAGTGAACGGACAGCTGGAAACACCATATATTTT.

CDR3 sequence: CASSVAGRLQETQYF. The CDR3 DNA reads TGCGCCAGCAGCGTAGCGGGGAGGCTCCAAGAGACCCAGTACTTC. The rearrangement links TRBV10-2 to TRBJ2-5; 8 bases fit TRBD2. This CDR3 has 15 amino acids. CDR1 WSHSY and CDR2 SAAADI come from the germline V gene. J gave up 1 base and V 6 bases, and 7 bases lay outside the gene matches.

The V and J genes are TRBV4-1 and TRBJ2-1; TRBD2 matches at 7 bases. This CDR3 has 16 amino acids. CDR1 and CDR2 (germline): MGHRA, YSYEKL. The trim removed 4 bases at V and 4 bases at J, leaving 10 bases unmatched. The CDR3 DNA is TGCGCCAGCAGCCCAACAACTTCTAGCGGTTACAATGAGCAGTTCTTC. Translation gives CASSPTTSSGYNEQFF.

V gene TRBV10-3 combines with J gene TRBJ2-7; 8 bases are shared with TRBD1. Germline V gene lookup returns CDR1 ENHRY and CDR2 SYGVKD. J lost 6 bases, V lost 11 bases, and 12 bases had no gene match. This CDR3 has 13 amino acids. CDR3 in amino acids: CASSMDRVREQYF. The CDR3, as DNA: TGTGCCTCCTCAATGGACAGGGTCCGCGAGCAGTACTTC.

The J gene is TRBJ1-2, the V gene TRBV5-6, with TRBD1 matching over 10 bases. The CDR3 totals 14 residues. In germline, CDR1 is SGHDT, CDR2 YYEEEE. V dropped 2 bases and J dropped 7; count of bases not matched to a gene: 5. The DNA for the CDR3 is TGTGCCAGCAGCTTCGGGACAGGGGTCTCTGGCTACACCTTC. The encoded protein is CASSFGTGVSGYTF.

The V call is TRBV2, the J call TRBJ1-2; 10 bases are a match to TRBD1. Germline V gene data show CDR1 as SNHLY and CDR2 as FYNNEI. The CDR3 has 17 amino acids. V lost 6 bases and J lost 2; bases outside the gene matches: 12. CDR3 in DNA: TGTGCCAGCAGCAAAGCCATGGGGACAGGGGCGAACTATGGCTACACCTTC. As protein: CASSKAMGTGANYGYTF.

J is TRBJ2-3 and V is TRBV30; tentative D call: TRBD1 (5 bases). Germline V CDR1 and CDR2: GTSNPN, SVGIG (reference sequence). The CDR3 is made up of 14 amino acids. V dropped 4 bases and J dropped 0 bases, with 11 bases sitting between them. As DNA, the CDR3 is TGTGCCTGGACCTCAGGGCGCAGCACAGATACGCAGTATTTT. Protein sequence: CAWTSGRSTDTQYF. Drawing the rest from reference TRBV30 and TRBJ2-3, the complete variable domain is SQTIHQWPATLVQPVGSPLSLECTVEGTSNPNLYWYRQAAGRGLQLLFYSVGIGQISSEVPQNLSASRPQDRQFILSSKKLLLSDSGFYLCAWTSGRSTDTQYFGPGTRLTVL.

The chain couples TRBV19 to TRBJ2-5; the match to TRBD1 covers 8 bases. Germline V CDR1 and CDR2: LNHDA, SQIVND (reference sequence). The CDR3 runs to 13 residues. The junction had 4 bases not matched to a gene; V was cut back by 7 bases and J by 3 bases. CDR3 sequence reads: CASTRTGKETQYF. DNA of the CDR3: TGTGCCAGTACTCGGACAGGGAAAGAGACCCAGTACTTC.

The rearrangement joins TRBV9 to TRBJ2-1; 8 bases are shared with TRBD2. The germline CDR1 and CDR2 sequences are SGDLS and YYNGEE. CDR3 size: 17 residues. V dropped 4 bases and J dropped 4; count of bases not matched to a gene: 13. The CDR3 sequence: CASSPEIGREKYNEQFF. The CDR3 region has the DNA TGTGCCAGCAGCCCCGAGATCGGGAGGGAGAAGTACAATGAGCAGTTCTTC.

CDR3 residues: CASSLGPAEPYNEQFF. Here the CDR3 DNA reads TGTGCCAGCAGCTTAGGTCCGGCGGAGCCCTACAATGAGCAGTTCTTC. The gene calls are TRBV11-2 and TRBJ2-1; D call uncertain. The CDR3 is 16 amino acids. Germline CDR1 reads SGHAT; CDR2 reads FQNNGV. Trimming shortened V by 1 base and J by 2 bases, and 12 bases separated the two germline ends.

This sequence joins TRBV9 and TRBJ2-1; TRBD2 aligns across 14 bases. The CDR3 spans 16 residues. Per germline, CDR1 SGDLS and CDR2 YYNGEE. The V and J ends lost 0 bases and 7 bases, in that order; junction bases with no gene match: 3. The CDR3 protein is CASSVGGLAGGNEQFF. CDR3 coding DNA: TGTGCCAGCAGCGTAGGCGGACTAGCGGGAGGAAATGAGCAGTTCTTC.

This clone showed up just a few times. V and J are TRBV2 and TRBJ1-2; 10 bases align to TRBD1. Germline CDR1 reads SNHLY; CDR2 reads FYNNEI. The CDR3 has 15 amino acids. V gave up 6 bases and J gave up 3 bases; unmatched junction bases: 7. In DNA, the CDR3 is TGTGCCAGCAGATCGAGACAGGGGGCGGACTATGGCTACACCTTC. It yields the protein CASRSRQGADYGYTF.

Points on this clone: One end of the junction varies from germline; a read error may be responsible. The genes are TRBV19 and TRBJ2-1; 13 bases are shared with TRBD2. The length of the CDR3 is 15 residues. From germline, CDR1 is LNHDA and CDR2 SQIVND (reference sequence). This CDR3 is CTSSLGLAGVVEQFF. The CDR3 DNA follows: TGTACCAGTAGCCTTGGACTAGCGGGAGTCGTAGAGCAGTTCTTC.

This clone was seen only once. This chain links TRBV21-1 with TRBJ1-6; TRBD1, the D gene given by the table, was not confirmed from the DNA. TRBV21-1 is a pseudogene locus. This CDR3 contains 17 residues. The CDR3 is CASNGQRQEYFNSPLHF. The CDR3 nucleotides read TGTGCCAGCAACGGACAACGACAGGAGTACTTTAATTCACCCCTCCACTTT.

The chain has TRBV7-8 and TRBJ2-5; TRBD2 aligns across 8 bases. V lost 0 bases and J lost 5; bases outside the gene matches: 8. CDR3 length equals 16 residues. In germline, CDR1 is SGHVS, CDR2 FQNEAQ. CDR3 sequence (DNA): TGTGCCAGCAGCTTAGCTCGGCTAGCGGGTTTTGAGACCCAGTACTTC. The encoded protein is CASSLARLAGFETQYF.

This clone was counted only a few times. This chain uses TRBV30 with TRBJ1-5; 9 bases agree with TRBD1. With 3 bases clipped from V and 4 bases from J, the junction kept 4 bases outside the gene matches. CDR1 is GTSNPN and CDR2 is SVGIG in the germline V gene (reference sequence). The CDR3 is 14 residues long. The CDR3 coding sequence is TGTGCCTGGAGCCCCGGACAGGGGAATCAGCCCCAGCATTTT. It is translated as CAWSPGQGNQPQHF.

The genes are TRBV4-1 and TRBJ2-1; possibly TRBD2 for D (6 bases). Germline CDR1 is MGHRA and CDR2 is YSYEKL. This CDR3 has 16 amino acids. V lost 2 bases, J lost 0 bases, and 11 bases lay in between. In nucleotides, the CDR3 is TGCGCCAGCAGCCAACATTTTAGCGGCTCCTACAATGAGCAGTTCTTC. It specifies CASSQHFSGSYNEQFF.

CDR3 in DNA: TGTGCCAGCAGTGACGGCGGGTATAGAGATACGCAGTATTTT. Its protein is CASSDGGYRDTQYF. The rearrangement joins TRBV6-4 to TRBJ2-3; D may be TRBD2 (5 bases). Germline V lookup: CDR1 MRHNA, CDR2 SNTAGT. The CDR3 consists of 14 residues. V was trimmed by 2 bases and J by 5 bases, leaving 11 bases between them.

The gene calls are TRBV7-2 and TRBJ1-6; TRBD1 matches at 11 bases. The CDR3 covers 15 residues. The V and J ends lost 3 bases and 11 bases, in that order; junction bases with no gene match: 6. Germline CDR1 and CDR2: SGHTA and FQGNSA. The CDR3 sequence: CASSFRTGGLTPLHF. CDR3 DNA sequence: TGTGCCAGCAGCTTTAGGACAGGGGGCTTAACACCCCTCCACTTT. Full variable domain (remainder filled in from reference TRBV7-2 and TRBJ1-6): GAGVSQSPSNKVTEKGKDVELRCDPISGHTALYWYRQSLGQGLEFLIYFQGNSAPDKSGLPSDRFSAERTGGSVSTLTIQRTQQEDSAVYLCASSFRTGGLTPLHFGNGTRLTVT.

The CDR3 region has the DNA TGCGCCAGCAGCCAAGAGGTAGGGGGGGGGCAGTACTTC. It specifies CASSQEVGGGQYF. The rearrangement uses TRBV4-3 and TRBJ2-7, with D maybe TRBD2 (7 bases). The CDR3 consists of 13 residues. Germline assignment: CDR1 LGHNA and CDR2 YSLEER. The V end was cut by 0 bases, the J end by 9 bases, with 12 bases between.

CDR3 coding DNA: TGTGCCAGCAGCCGCGGGACAGGGGGCCACACTGAAGCTTTCTTT. Amino acids: CASSRGTGGHTEAFF. J is TRBJ1-1 and V is TRBV7-3, with TRBD1 matching 12 bases. Germline loops: CDR1 SGHTA, CDR2 FQGTGA. This CDR3 has 15 residues. The ends lost 5 bases at V and 3 bases at J; junction bases unmatched: 4.

The CDR3 region is CASTSTGELFF. The CDR3 DNA sequence: TGTGCCAGCACCAGCACCGGGGAGCTGTTTTTT. The rearrangement links TRBV2 to TRBJ2-2; D is undetermined. The CDR3 spans 11 residues. V was trimmed by 7 bases and J by 4 bases, leaving 4 bases between them. CDR1 and CDR2 from the germline V gene are SNHLY and FYNNEI.

The V call is TRBV7-2, the J call TRBJ2-5; D might be TRBD1 (5 bases). The CDR3 sequence is 12 residues long. Trimming removed 6 bases at V and 5 bases at J, with 10 bases between. Germline V lookup: CDR1 SGHTA, CDR2 FQGNSA. DNA for the CDR3: TGTGCCAGCAGGGACACTCAGGAGACCCAGTACTTC. Translated: CASRDTQETQYF.

J is TRBJ1-2 and V is TRBV19, with D tentatively TRBD1 (6 bases). Germline-derived CDR1 and CDR2 are LNHDA and SQIVND (reference sequence). Trimming pared 4 bases from V and 0 bases from J, leaving 6 bases between. CDR3 length: 13 amino acids. The CDR3 sequence is CASSRTANYGYTF. The CDR3 DNA reads as TGTGCCAGTAGTAGGACAGCTAACTATGGCTACACCTTC.

The rearrangement links TRBV11-3 to TRBJ2-5, with 9 bases identical to TRBD2. V dropped 5 bases and J dropped 1; count of bases not matched to a gene: 8. The CDR3 sequence is 16 residues long. CDR1 is SGHNT and CDR2 is YENEEA in the germline V gene. The CDR3 loop reads CASSPDGGGGQETQYF. CDR3 nucleotide sequence: TGTGCCAGCAGCCCCGACGGCGGGGGGGGCCAAGAGACCCAGTACTTC.

This rearrangement joins TRBV5-1 to TRBJ2-5; 10 bases map to TRBD1. The ends lost 5 bases at V and 4 bases at J; junction bases unmatched: 8. Looked up from germline, CDR1 is SGHRS and CDR2 is YFSETQ. The CDR3 is 15 amino acids. The CDR3 DNA sequence: TGCGCCAGCAGGATCTCGACAGGGGGCGGAGAGACCCAGTACTTC. As protein: CASRISTGGGETQYF.

The chain uses TRBV27 and TRBJ2-5, with a tentative D call TRBD2 (7 bases). Trimming took 6 bases from V and 4 from J, leaving 12 bases between them. Per the germline V gene, CDR1 is MNHEY and CDR2 is SMNVEV (reference sequence). The CDR3 is 13 amino acids. The CDR3 protein is CASRTGRGETQYF. In nucleotides, the CDR3 is TGTGCCAGCAGAACAGGGAGGGGAGAGACCCAGTACTTC.

This clone showed up just once. V is TRBV27 and J is TRBJ2-7; 7 nucleotides match TRBD1. The CDR3 has 17 residues. J gave up 2 bases and V 4 bases, and 14 bases lay outside the gene matches. CDR1 and CDR2 (germline): MNHEY, SMNVEV (reference sequence). CDR3 coding DNA: TGTGCCAGCAGTTCGAACGCCCCCCGGGACAGAACCTACGAGCAGTACTTC. It specifies CASSSNAPRDRTYEQYF.